This TCR beta chain was identified during a study of T-cell memory formation after mild COVID-19. Study at large: Largely, the TCR clusters proved donor specific. Findings and caveats of the study: Pre-infection memory carried some responding clones, suggesting that cross-reactive memory joined. Chiefly within CM and EM were the contracting CD4+ clones; CD8+ ones were within EMRA. Day 37-peaking second-wave clones had unconfirmed SARS-CoV-2 specificity.

TCRdb re-called the 5' RACE reads with MiXCR, one entry per CDR3 protein. The data show 300,000 to 400,000 distinct CDR3 sequences, 15% to 20% seen once. The V gene's germline CDR1 is SEHNR and CDR2 FQNEAQ (reference sequence). The CDR3 totals 15 residues. The ends were cut back, 0 bases at V and 6 bases at J, with 11 bases in the middle. As concerns this clonotype: Its antigen is unknown.

Sample: PBMCs or a T cell subset sorted from them (not recorded which). The chain combines TRBV7-9 with TRBJ2-2; D call uncertain. This receptor was identified in a man younger than 35 who had mild COVID-19 (a few samples of this study predate the infection). Cell type and time point are not known. The CDR3 DNA is TGTGCCAGCAGCTTAGCGCTCGGTAGTCCCGGGGAGCTGTTTTTT. Its protein is CASSLALGSPGELFF.